This entry is about one TCR beta chain. Its antigen is unidentified. Other DNA sequences within the sample encode an identical CDR3. This sample is part of a study of cytomegalovirus exposure and HLA in healthy donors. Whole-study results and caveats: TCR beta V- and J-gene trimming, according to a later analysis, was linked to a missense DCLRE1C variant.

The V and J ends lost 5 bases and 4 bases, in that order; junction bases with no gene match: 4. The CDR3 is 15 amino acids. Germline-derived CDR1 and CDR2 are SGHTA and FQGNSA. The PCR had 60 Vbeta and 13 Jbeta primers. The assay was immunoSEQ multiplex PCR, and TCRdb's table has in-frame clones only and misses some. The data hold over 200,000 clones, with about three quarters observed a single time. This TCR derives from an older woman in good health and CMV-seropositive. Source material: PBMCs. The V call is TRBV7-2, the J call TRBJ2-7, with 14 bases matching TRBD2. The chain's CDR3 is CASSTGTSGSYEQYF. CDR3 coding DNA: TGTGCCAGCAGCACCGGGACTAGCGGGAGTTACGAGCAGTACTTC.